These 7 T cell receptor beta chains originate from one sample sequenced in a study of blood T cells in healthy people across ages. Using a J-beta primer mix together with a sample-barcoded 5' primer, a second PCR was run for roughly 6 to 11 cycles. MiXCR, applied by TCRdb to the 5' RACE reads, yields one record per CDR3 protein. Seen here are roughly 800,000 distinct CDR3 sequences, about 26% observed once, and the top ten hold about 2.9%. This sample also appeared in a second study, on T cells of mothers and their children.

The sample taken for sequencing was blood. These receptors all stem from a boy aged 5 to 17 in good health.

The chain has TRBV14 and TRBJ2-5; D not resolved. V lost 5 bases, J lost 4 bases, and 11 bases lay in between. Looked up from germline, CDR1 is SGHDN and CDR2 is FVKESK. There are 13 residues in the CDR3. The CDR3, as DNA: TGTGCCAGCAGCACCCGACTGGGAGAGACCCAGTACTTC. It is translated as CASSTRLGETQYF.

Only a few counts were recorded for this clonotype. The chain employs TRBV2 and TRBJ2-7; 7 bases are shared with TRBD1. Germline V CDR1 and CDR2: SNHLY, FYNNEI. The ends lost 5 bases at V and 6 bases at J; junction bases unmatched: 4. CDR3 length: 12 residues. The CDR3 nucleotides are TGTGCCAGCAGTTTTCAGGGGGTCGAGCAGTACTTC. Its protein is CASSFQGVEQYF.

This chain uses TRBV5-1 with TRBJ2-4; 8 positions match TRBD1. This CDR3 region has 14 residues. Looked up from germline, CDR1 is SGHRS and CDR2 is YFSETQ. The V gene end was trimmed by 4 bases and the J gene end by 7 bases; junction bases not matched to a gene: 7. CDR3 in DNA: TGCGCCAGCAGCACCGACAGGGGTGGGAACATTCAGTACTTC. This encodes CASSTDRGGNIQYF.

This clonotype was found a few times. J is TRBJ1-1 and V is TRBV29-1; 8 nucleotides line up with TRBD1. The ends lost 0 bases at V and 3 bases at J; junction bases unmatched: 12. This CDR3 spans 17 amino acids. The germline V gene encodes CDR1 SQVTM and CDR2 ANQGSEA. The CDR3 coding sequence is TGCAGCGTTGAAGATCCTTGGCAGGGGGCATGGGACACTGAAGCTTTCTTT. This gives the protein CSVEDPWQGAWDTEAFF.

This clonotype was counted a few times. This rearrangement joins TRBV5-5 to TRBJ1-5, with D uncertain. The V gene lost 0 bases and the J gene lost 1 base, with 11 bases spanning the gap. CDR3 length: 16 amino acids. CDR1 is SGHKS and CDR2 is YYEKEE in the germline V gene (reference sequence). The CDR3 DNA reads TGTGCCAGCAGCTTGGACGGGTACGGGAGCAATCAGCCCCAGCATTTT. This sequence encodes CASSLDGYGSNQPQHF.

The chain recombines TRBV7-8 with TRBJ1-5; no definite D call. This CDR3 is 16 amino acids long. V lost 5 bases and J lost 2, with 16 bases in between. Germline values: CDR1 SGHVS, CDR2 FQNEAQ. The CDR3 coding sequence is TGTGCCAGCAGCCCATCATTCGGCGTGGGCAATCAGCCCCAGCATTTT. Protein product: CASSPSFGVGNQPQHF.

A few counts support this clonotype. V is TRBV29-1 and J is TRBJ2-2; D uncertain. Trimming took off 0 bases at V and 8 bases at J, with 7 bases between the two ends. The germline V gene has CDR1 SQVTM and CDR2 ANQGSEA. The CDR3 runs to 12 residues. In DNA, the CDR3 is TGCAGCGTTGAAGATCTCGGGGGGGAGCTGTTTTTT. Translated: CSVEDLGGELFF.